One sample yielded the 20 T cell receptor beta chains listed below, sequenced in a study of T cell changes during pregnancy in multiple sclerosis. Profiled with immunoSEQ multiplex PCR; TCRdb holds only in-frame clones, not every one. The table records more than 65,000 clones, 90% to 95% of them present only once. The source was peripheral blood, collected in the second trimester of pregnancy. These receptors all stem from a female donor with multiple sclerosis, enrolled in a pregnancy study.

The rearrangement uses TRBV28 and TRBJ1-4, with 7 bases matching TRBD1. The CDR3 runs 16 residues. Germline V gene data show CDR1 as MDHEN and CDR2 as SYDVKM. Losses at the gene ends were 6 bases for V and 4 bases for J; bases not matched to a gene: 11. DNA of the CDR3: TGTGCCAGCAGACCCCCCCTACAGGGGTTTAATGAAAAACTGTTTTTT. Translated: CASRPPLQGFNEKLFF.

The CDR3 DNA follows: TGTGCCAGCAGTGATGGCAGGGACACTGAAGCTTTCTTT. As protein: CASSDGRDTEAFF. The V and J genes are TRBV6-1 and TRBJ1-1, with a tentative D call TRBD1 (5 bases). V dropped 3 bases and J dropped 3 bases, with 8 bases sitting between them. The CDR3 runs to 13 residues. Germline V gene sequence: CDR1 MNHNS, CDR2 SASEGT.

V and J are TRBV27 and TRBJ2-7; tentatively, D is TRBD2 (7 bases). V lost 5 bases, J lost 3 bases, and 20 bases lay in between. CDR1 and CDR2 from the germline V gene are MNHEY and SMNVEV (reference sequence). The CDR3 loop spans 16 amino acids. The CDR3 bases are TGTGCCAGCAGTCCGAATGGGGGGGGACATCACTACGAGCAGTACTTC. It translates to CASSPNGGGHHYEQYF.

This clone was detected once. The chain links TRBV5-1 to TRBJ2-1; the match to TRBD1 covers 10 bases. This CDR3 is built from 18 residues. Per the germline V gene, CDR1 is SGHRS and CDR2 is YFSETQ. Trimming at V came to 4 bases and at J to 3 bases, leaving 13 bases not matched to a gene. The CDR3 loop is CASSPIAFRTGGYNEQFF. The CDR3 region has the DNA TGCGCCAGCAGCCCGATCGCTTTTAGGACAGGGGGCTACAATGAGCAGTTCTTC. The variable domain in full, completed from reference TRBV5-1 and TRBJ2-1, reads KAGVTQTPRYLIKTRGQQVTLSCSPISGHRSVSWYQQTPGQGLQFLFEYFSETQRNKGNFPGRFSGRQFSNSRSEMNVSTLELGDSALYLCASSPIAFRTGGYNEQFFGPGTRLTVL.

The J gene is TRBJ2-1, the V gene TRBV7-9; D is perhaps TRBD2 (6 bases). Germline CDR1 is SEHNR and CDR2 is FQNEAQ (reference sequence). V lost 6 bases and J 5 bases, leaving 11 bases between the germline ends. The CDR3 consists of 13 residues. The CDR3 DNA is TGTGCCAGCAGTTCGGGACTTGACAATGAGCAGTTCTTC. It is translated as CASSSGLDNEQFF.

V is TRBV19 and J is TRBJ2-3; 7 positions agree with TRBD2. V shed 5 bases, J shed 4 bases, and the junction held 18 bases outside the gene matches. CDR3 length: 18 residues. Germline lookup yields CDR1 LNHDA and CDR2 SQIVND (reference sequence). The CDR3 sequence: CASSPSGASGLDPDTQYF. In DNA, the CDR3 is TGTGCCAGTAGTCCCTCCGGGGCTAGCGGCCTGGACCCAGATACGCAGTATTTT.

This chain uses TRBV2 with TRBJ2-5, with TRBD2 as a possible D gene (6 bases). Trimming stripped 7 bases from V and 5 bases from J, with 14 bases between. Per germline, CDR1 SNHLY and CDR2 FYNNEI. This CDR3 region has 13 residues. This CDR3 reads CASTLPGRETQYF. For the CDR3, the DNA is TGTGCCAGCACTCTCCCGGGGAGGGAGACCCAGTACTTC.

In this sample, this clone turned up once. This CDR3 reads CSVDTEREYNEQFF. In nucleotides, the CDR3 is TGCAGCGTTGACACCGAGCGGGAGTACAATGAGCAGTTCTTC. The V gene is TRBV29-1, the J gene TRBJ2-1; 8 bases fit TRBD2. Losses at the gene ends were 3 bases for V and 4 bases for J; bases not matched to a gene: 5. This CDR3 contains 14 residues. Germline assignment: CDR1 SQVTM and CDR2 ANQGSEA.

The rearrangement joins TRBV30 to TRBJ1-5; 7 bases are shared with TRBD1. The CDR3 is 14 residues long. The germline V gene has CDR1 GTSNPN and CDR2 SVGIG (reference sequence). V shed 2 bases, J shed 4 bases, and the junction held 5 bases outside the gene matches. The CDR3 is CAWSRGRGNQPQHF. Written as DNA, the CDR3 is TGTGCCTGGAGTAGGGGGCGCGGGAATCAGCCCCAGCATTTT.

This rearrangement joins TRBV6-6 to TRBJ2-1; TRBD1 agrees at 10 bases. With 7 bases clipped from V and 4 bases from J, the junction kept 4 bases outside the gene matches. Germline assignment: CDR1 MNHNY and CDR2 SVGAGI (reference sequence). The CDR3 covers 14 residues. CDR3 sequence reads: CASIRGQGYNEQFF. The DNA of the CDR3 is TGTGCCAGCATTAGGGGACAGGGGTACAATGAGCAGTTCTTC.

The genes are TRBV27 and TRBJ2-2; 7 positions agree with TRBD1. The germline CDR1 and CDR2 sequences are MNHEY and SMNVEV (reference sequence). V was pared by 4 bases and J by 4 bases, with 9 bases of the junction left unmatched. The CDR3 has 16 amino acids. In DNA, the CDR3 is TGTGCCAGCAGTTCTTTCGACAGGGAAATCACCGGGGAGCTGTTTTTT. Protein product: CASSSFDREITGELFF.

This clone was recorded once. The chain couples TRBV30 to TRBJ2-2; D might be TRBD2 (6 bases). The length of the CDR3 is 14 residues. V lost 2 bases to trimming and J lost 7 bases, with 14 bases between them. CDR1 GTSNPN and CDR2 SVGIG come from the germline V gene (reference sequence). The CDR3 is CAWSRDWTVGELFF. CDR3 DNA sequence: TGTGCCTGGAGTAGGGACTGGACGGTCGGGGAGCTGTTTTTT. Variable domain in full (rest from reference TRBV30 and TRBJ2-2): SQTIHQWPATLVQPVGSPLSLECTVEGTSNPNLYWYRQAAGRGLQLLFYSVGIGQISSEVPQNLSASRPQDRQFILSSKKLLLSDSGFYLCAWSRDWTVGELFFGEGSRLTVL.

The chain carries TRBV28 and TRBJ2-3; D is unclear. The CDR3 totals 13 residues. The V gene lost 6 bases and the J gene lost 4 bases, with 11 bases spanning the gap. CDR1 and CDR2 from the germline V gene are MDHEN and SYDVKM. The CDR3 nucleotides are TGTGCCAGCAGCCCTTACTCCGCAGATACGCAGTATTTT. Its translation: CASSPYSADTQYF.

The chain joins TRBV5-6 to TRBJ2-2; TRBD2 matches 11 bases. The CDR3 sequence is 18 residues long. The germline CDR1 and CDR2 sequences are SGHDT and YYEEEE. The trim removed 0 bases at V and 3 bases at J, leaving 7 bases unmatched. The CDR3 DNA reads TGTGCCAGCAGCTTGGGGCCTAGCGGGGGGCCCGACACCGGGGAGCTGTTTTTT. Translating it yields CASSLGPSGGPDTGELFF.

CDR3 bases: TGCGCCAGCAGCCACCCAGCGGGAGGAAACAATGAGCAGTTCTTC. It yields the protein CASSHPAGGNNEQFF. This chain connects TRBV4-1 to TRBJ2-1; TRBD2 matches at 9 bases. The CDR3 has 15 residues. J was trimmed by 5 bases and V by 3 bases; bases with no gene match: 5. The germline CDR1 and CDR2 sequences are MGHRA and YSYEKL.

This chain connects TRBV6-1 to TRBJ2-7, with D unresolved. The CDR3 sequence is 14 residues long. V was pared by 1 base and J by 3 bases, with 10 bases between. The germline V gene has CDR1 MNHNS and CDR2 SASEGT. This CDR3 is CASSEVATNYEQYF. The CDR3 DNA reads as TGTGCCAGCAGTGAAGTTGCCACTAACTACGAGCAGTACTTC.

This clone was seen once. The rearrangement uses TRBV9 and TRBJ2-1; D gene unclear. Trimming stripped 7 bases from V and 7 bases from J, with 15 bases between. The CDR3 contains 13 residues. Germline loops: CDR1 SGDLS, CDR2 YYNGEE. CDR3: CASGASHRNEQFF. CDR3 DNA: TGTGCCAGCGGAGCCTCCCACCGAAATGAGCAGTTCTTC.

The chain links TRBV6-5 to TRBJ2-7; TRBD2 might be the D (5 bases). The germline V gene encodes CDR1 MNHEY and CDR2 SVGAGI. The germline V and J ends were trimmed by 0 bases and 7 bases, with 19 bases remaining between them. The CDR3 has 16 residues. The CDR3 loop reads CASSYSKSGLYLEQYF. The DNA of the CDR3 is TGTGCCAGCAGTTACTCGAAAAGCGGTCTATATTTAGAGCAGTACTTC.

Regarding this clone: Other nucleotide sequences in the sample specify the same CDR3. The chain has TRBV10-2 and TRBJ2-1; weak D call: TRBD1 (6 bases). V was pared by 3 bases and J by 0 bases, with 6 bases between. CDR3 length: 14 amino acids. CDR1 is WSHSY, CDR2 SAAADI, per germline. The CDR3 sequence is CASSDRGSYNEQFF. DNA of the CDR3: TGCGCCAGCAGTGACAGGGGCTCCTACAATGAGCAGTTCTTC.

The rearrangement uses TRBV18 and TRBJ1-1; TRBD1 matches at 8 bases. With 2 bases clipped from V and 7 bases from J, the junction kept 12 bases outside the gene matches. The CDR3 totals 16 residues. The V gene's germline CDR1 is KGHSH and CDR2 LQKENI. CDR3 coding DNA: TGTGCCAGCTCACCAGATGGGCAGGGGGCACTTTTTGAAGCTTTCTTT. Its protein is CASSPDGQGALFEAFF.